Each of the 10 T cell receptor beta chains below was sequenced from the same sample in a study of Graves' ophthalmopathy and Graves' hyperthyroidism. The sequenced template was RNA, covering the TCR beta CDR3 region. An initial RT-PCR round employing HTBI primers preceded a second-round multiplex PCR. Each CDR3 protein gets one entry after TCRdb re-called the multiplex PCR reads with MiXCR. This table has 340,000 or so distinct CDR3 sequences, around a sixth appearing once. Sequencing input: peripheral blood. Receptor source: an adult man with Graves' ophthalmopathy.

This clonotype was recorded many times. V gene TRBV18 combines with J gene TRBJ2-2; D could derive from TRBD1 or TRBD2 (5 bases each). The CDR3 contains 15 residues. In germline, CDR1 is KGHSH, CDR2 LQKENI. The V gene lost 4 bases and the J gene lost 1 base, with 10 bases spanning the gap. DNA of the CDR3: TGTGCCAGCTCACGGGACGGCCAGAACACCGGGGAGCTGTTTTTT. It is translated as CASSRDGQNTGELFF.

This clonotype was recorded many times. The chain has TRBV7-3 and TRBJ2-2; 12 nucleotides agree with TRBD2. The CDR3 consists of 17 residues. Trimming at V came to 0 bases and at J to 6 bases, leaving 5 bases not matched to a gene. CDR1 SGHTA and CDR2 FQGTGA come from the germline V gene. The CDR3 sequence is CASSLTASGRAAGELFF. CDR3 sequence (DNA): TGTGCCAGCAGCTTAACCGCTAGCGGGAGGGCCGCCGGGGAGCTGTTTTTT.

This clonotype was detected many times. This chain uses TRBV6-2 or TRBV6-3 with TRBJ2-3; D remains ambiguous. V was shortened by 4 bases and J by 5 bases, with 7 bases between the two germline ends. The CDR3 runs 12 residues. The V gene's germline CDR1 is MNHEY and CDR2 SVGEGT. The CDR3 DNA is TGTGCCAGCAGTTCCCACGGAGATACGCAGTATTTT. Translating gives CASSSHGDTQYF.

This clonotype showed up many times. V usage is TRBV6-1 and J usage is TRBJ2-7; TRBD2 aligns across 7 bases. V was pared by 7 bases and J by 1 base, with 10 bases of the junction left unmatched. From germline, CDR1 is MNHNS and CDR2 SASEGT. The CDR3 is 15 residues long. This CDR3 is CASNPSGGLSYEQYF. The CDR3 nucleotides are TGTGCCAGCAATCCCTCCGGGGGGTTATCCTACGAGCAGTACTTC.

The chain employs TRBV30 and TRBJ2-7; 7 bases are shared with TRBD1. The CDR3 length is 13 residues. Trimming at V came to 3 bases and at J to 3 bases, leaving 5 bases not matched to a gene. The germline V gene has CDR1 GTSNPN and CDR2 SVGIG (reference sequence). This CDR3 is CAWRRTGVYEQYF. The CDR3 DNA is TGTGCCTGGAGGAGAACAGGGGTCTACGAGCAGTACTTC. The full variable domain, its missing parts supplied by reference TRBV30 and TRBJ2-7, is SQTIHQWPATLVQPVGSPLSLECTVEGTSNPNLYWYRQAAGRGLQLLFYSVGIGQISSEVPQNLSASRPQDRQFILSSKKLLLSDSGFYLCAWRRTGVYEQYFGPGTRLTVT.

This clonotype occurred many times. The chain employs TRBV12-3 or TRBV12-4 and TRBJ1-2, with 11 bases identical to TRBD1. V shed 5 bases and J 7 bases; nucleotides not matched to a gene: 6. The CDR3 consists of 14 residues. CDR3: CASSPRDRGSGYTF. The CDR3 DNA sequence: TGTGCCAGCAGTCCCCGGGACAGGGGGTCTGGCTACACCTTC.

This clonotype was seen many times. V and J are TRBV28 and TRBJ1-5; D is unresolved. The germline V gene encodes CDR1 MDHEN and CDR2 SYDVKM. This CDR3 contains 14 residues. Trimming shortened V by 6 bases and J by 7 bases, and 16 bases separated the two germline ends. CDR3 protein: CASSKETEVQPQHF. Here the CDR3 DNA reads TGTGCCAGCAGCAAGGAGACGGAAGTGCAGCCCCAGCATTTT.

The genes are TRBV10-3 and TRBJ2-1; D remains unclear. Deletions cut 10 bases from V and 4 bases from J, with 11 bases between. The CDR3 sequence is 12 residues long. In germline, CDR1 is ENHRY, CDR2 SYGVKD. CDR3 sequence: CASKDGYNEQFF. For the CDR3, the DNA is TGTGCCAGCAAAGACGGATACAATGAGCAGTTCTTC.

In this sample, this clonotype turned up many times. The chain combines TRBV5-1 with TRBJ2-5, with D unclear. This CDR3 is 16 amino acids long. Germline V gene sequence: CDR1 SGHRS, CDR2 YFSETQ. Trimming took off 4 bases at V and 5 bases at J, with 21 bases between the two ends. CDR3 loop: CASSVQSLYQEETQYF. DNA for the CDR3: TGCGCCAGCAGCGTCCAAAGCCTATACCAAGAGGAGACCCAGTACTTC.

This clonotype showed up many times. V and J are TRBV20-1 and TRBJ1-6; D unresolved. V was shortened by 6 bases and J by 6 bases, with 15 bases between the two germline ends. CDR1 is DFQATT and CDR2 is SNEGSKA in the germline V gene (reference sequence). The CDR3 covers 14 residues. The CDR3 nucleotides are TGCAGTGCCCCCTTAGGCCAAATTAATTCACCCCTCCACTTT. Translation gives CSAPLGQINSPLHF.